A single sample is the source of the 9 T cell receptor beta chains below, sequenced in a study of T-cell memory formation after mild COVID-19. From the 5' RACE reads, TCRdb called clonotypes with MiXCR, one entry per CDR3 protein. Of 450,000 or so distinct CDR3 sequences in the sample, around 27% were seen once. Material: PBMCs or a T cell subset sorted from them (not recorded which). These receptors came from an adult woman who had mild COVID-19 (a few samples of this study predate the infection). Cell type and time point are not known.

The gene calls are TRBV4-1 and TRBJ2-3, with D unclear. The CDR3 loop spans 19 amino acids. Germline CDR1 and CDR2: MGHRA and YSYEKL. Trimming removed 4 bases at V and 0 bases at J, with 23 bases between. The CDR3 coding sequence is TGCGCCAGCAGCCCACCTCTCGCGGAGTATACTCCTAGCACAGATACGCAGTATTTT. Translating gives CASSPPLAEYTPSTDTQYF.

This clonotype was recorded many times. This chain uses TRBV20-1 with TRBJ2-4, with 8 positions matching TRBD1. This CDR3 has 15 residues. The ends lost 2 bases at V and 3 bases at J; junction bases unmatched: 6. The germline CDR1 and CDR2 sequences are DFQATT and SNEGSKA (reference sequence). This CDR3 is CSARSQGAVKNIQYF. CDR3 DNA: TGCAGTGCTAGAAGTCAGGGGGCAGTCAAAAACATTCAGTACTTC.

This clonotype occurred a few times. The chain is built from TRBV7-9 and TRBJ2-6; perhaps TRBD2 as D (5 bases). V was trimmed by 4 bases and J by 1 base, leaving 11 bases between them. Germline V gene lookup returns CDR1 SEHNR and CDR2 FQNEAQ (reference sequence). The CDR3 runs 16 residues. CDR3 sequence reads: CASSSGIGSGANVLTF. As DNA, the CDR3 is TGTGCCAGCAGCTCCGGGATCGGATCTGGGGCCAACGTCCTGACTTTC.

This clonotype has a handful of counts. The rearrangement uses TRBV18 and TRBJ1-2; no clear D. V lost 4 bases and J lost 3, with 18 bases in between. The CDR3 has 16 amino acids. CDR1 KGHSH and CDR2 LQKENI come from the germline V gene. The CDR3 sequence is CASSLRESADYYGYTF. DNA for the CDR3: TGTGCCAGCTCACTCCGGGAATCTGCGGATTACTATGGCTACACCTTC. Filled out from reference TRBV18 and TRBJ1-2, the complete variable domain reads NAGVMQNPRHLVRRRGQEARLRCSPMKGHSHVYWYRQLPEEGLKFMVYLQKENIIDESGMPKERFSAEFPKEGPSILRIQQVVRGDSAAYFCASSLRESADYYGYTFGSGTRLTVV.

The V call is TRBV5-6, the J call TRBJ2-2, with D maybe TRBD1 (5 bases). Germline assignment: CDR1 SGHDT and CDR2 YYEEEE. Trimming shortened V by 5 bases and J by 6 bases, and 11 bases separated the two germline ends. The CDR3 runs 13 residues. CDR3 loop: CASSPGSPGELFF. The CDR3, as DNA: TGTGCCAGCAGTCCAGGGTCCCCCGGGGAGCTGTTTTTT. The full variable domain, rest sourced from reference TRBV5-6 and TRBJ2-2, is DAGVTQSPTHLIKTRGQQVTLRCSPKSGHDTVSWYQQALGQGPQFIFQYYEEEERQRGNFPDRFSGHQFPNYSSELNVNALLLGDSALYLCASSPGSPGELFFGEGSRLTVL.

This clonotype was detected only a few times. V and J are TRBV24-1 and TRBJ2-2; TRBD2 aligns across 11 bases. The CDR3 has 17 amino acids. Trimming took 4 bases from V and 0 from J; bases not matched to a gene: 3. Looked up from germline, CDR1 is KGHDR and CDR2 is SFDVKD. CDR3 sequence reads: CATSDPTSGANTGELFF. The DNA for the CDR3 is TGTGCCACCAGTGACCCGACTAGCGGGGCGAACACCGGGGAGCTGTTTTTT.

This clonotype was recorded a few times. The rearrangement joins TRBV11-3 to TRBJ2-3; a weak D match, TRBD2 (6 bases). V was pared by 5 bases and J by 4 bases, with 13 bases between. The CDR3 extends over 14 amino acids. Germline V gene sequence: CDR1 SGHNT, CDR2 YENEEA. CDR3 DNA sequence: TGTGCCAGCAGCGTTCCCGGGACTTCAGATACGCAGTATTTT. Its translation: CASSVPGTSDTQYF.

Here the CDR3 reads CASSFSTANTGELFF. CDR3 nucleotide sequence: TGCGCCAGCAGCTTCTCGACGGCGAACACCGGGGAGCTGTTTTTT. The chain combines TRBV5-1 with TRBJ2-2; D is unclear. Trimming left V 2 bases short and J 0 bases short, with 8 bases between. CDR1 SGHRS and CDR2 YFSETQ come from the germline V gene. The length of the CDR3 is 15 residues.

The rearrangement uses TRBV24-1 and TRBJ2-5; D possibly corresponds to TRBD1 (6 bases). V gave up 3 bases and J gave up 5 bases, with 15 bases separating them. The CDR3 runs to 15 residues. The germline gives CDR1 KGHDR, CDR2 SFDVKD. In DNA, the CDR3 is TGTGCCACCAGTGATCCACGGACAGTCTCGGAGACCCAGTACTTC. Translation gives CATSDPRTVSETQYF.